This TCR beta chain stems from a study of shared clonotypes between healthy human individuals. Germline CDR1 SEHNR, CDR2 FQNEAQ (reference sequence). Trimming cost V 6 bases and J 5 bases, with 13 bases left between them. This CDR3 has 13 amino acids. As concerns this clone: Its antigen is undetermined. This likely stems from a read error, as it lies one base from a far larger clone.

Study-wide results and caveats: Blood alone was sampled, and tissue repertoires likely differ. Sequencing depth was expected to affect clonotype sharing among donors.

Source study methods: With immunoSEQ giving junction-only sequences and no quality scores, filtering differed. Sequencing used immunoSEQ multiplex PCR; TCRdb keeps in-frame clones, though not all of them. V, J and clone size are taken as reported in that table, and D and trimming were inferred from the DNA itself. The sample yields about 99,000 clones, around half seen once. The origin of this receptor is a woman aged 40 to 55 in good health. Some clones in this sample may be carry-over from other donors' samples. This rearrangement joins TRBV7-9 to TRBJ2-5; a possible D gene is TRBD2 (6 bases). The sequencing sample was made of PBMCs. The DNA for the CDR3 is TGTGCCAGCAGACCGGGACGGGGGGAGACCCAGTACTTC. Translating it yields CASRPGRGETQYF. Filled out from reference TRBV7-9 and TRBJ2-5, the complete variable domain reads DTGVSQNPRHKITKRGQNVTFRCDPISEHNRLYWYRQTLGQGPEFLTYFQNEAQLEKSRLLSDRFSAERPKGSFSTLEIQRTEQGDSAMYLCASRPGRGETQYFGPGTRLLVL.